This is a list of T cell receptor beta chains from one sample in a study of T cell responses to AZD1222 COVID-19 vaccine. TCRdb's table, derived via immunoSEQ multiplex PCR, lists solely in-frame clones and lacks some. In the table there are approximately 75,000 clones, around 87% of which are singletons. The specimen was peripheral blood, collected 28 days after the second AZD1222 dose. The receptor set was obtained from an adult who received the AZD1222 COVID-19 vaccine. CDR3s include the opening cysteine and the closing phenylalanine or tryptophan. Fields, in order: D gene, J gene, clone size, V gene, CDR3 DNA, CDR3 protein. D genes are given only for firm matches. Not every row has a clone size; where given, it reads once, few, many or a size class.

>-|TRBJ1-2|-|TRBV9
TGTGCCAGCAGCGTAGTAGGGGGAGGGGGACCCTTTGGCTACACCTTC
CASSVVGGGGPFGYTF
>-|TRBJ2-7|-|TRBV19
TGTGCCAGTAGTATAGACCCACATGGGGAGCAGTACTTC
CASSIDPHGEQYF
>TRBD1|TRBJ2-1|-|TRBV11-2
TGTGCCAGCAGCCTACTTCTTGTGGGACAGGGGCACAATGAGCAGTTCTTC
CASSLLLVGQGHNEQFF
>-|TRBJ1-2|once|TRBV28
TGTGCCAGCAGCAATGGACCCCTAGCCACTCACTATGGCTACACCTTC
CASSNGPLATHYGYTF
>-|TRBJ1-6|-|TRBV19
TGTGCCACCACGACGGGGAAACAAAATAATTCACCCCTCCACTTT
CATTTGKQNNSPLHF
>TRBD1|TRBJ1-2|once|TRBV19
TGTGCCAGTAGTAACCAGAGGACGACAGGGGGTGGCTACACCTTC
CASSNQRTTGGGYTF
>-|TRBJ1-6|-|TRBV19
TGTGCCAGTAGGATCGGCGACGGCCTGGGGCCCCTCCACTTT
CASRIGDGLGPLHF
>-|TRBJ2-5|once|TRBV7-7
TGTGCTAGCAGCGCGGGACCCCGGGGAGAGACCCAGTACTTC
CASSAGPRGETQYF
>TRBD1|TRBJ1-5|-|TRBV7-2
TGTGCCAGCAGCTTTCGTGGACAGGGCGGTAGACAGCCCCAGCATTTT
CASSFRGQGGRQPQHF
>-|TRBJ1-2|-|TRBV3-1/TRBV3-2
TGTGCCAGCAGCCAAGATGGGGGGAATGGCTACACCTTC
CASSQDGGNGYTF
>-|TRBJ1-1|-|TRBV19
TGTGCCAGTAGTAGTATGGCATGGAGCACTGAAGCTTTCTTT
CASSSMAWSTEAFF
>-|TRBJ2-7|-|TRBV3-1/TRBV3-2
TGTGCCAGCAGCCAAGATGCTCGTCGGGGTAGAGCTATCTACGAGCAGTACTTC
CASSQDARRGRAIYEQYF
>TRBD2|TRBJ2-3|-|TRBV4-2
TGTGCCAGCAGCCAAGCGGAGCGGGGGGACCTATCGAGCACAGATACGCAGTATTTT
CASSQAERGDLSSTDTQYF
>-|TRBJ1-2|-|TRBV27
TGTGCCAGCAGTTTTGATGGCTATGGCTACACCTTC
CASSFDGYGYTF
>-|TRBJ1-6|-|TRBV7-8
TGTGCCAGCAGCTTCCGGGAGGGAGGCTATAATTCACCCCTCCACTTT
CASSFREGGYNSPLHF
>-|TRBJ2-1|-|TRBV6-5
TGTGCCAGCAGTAACCGGGTAGACAGTGAGCAGTTCTTC
CASSNRVDSEQFF
>-|TRBJ2-2|-|TRBV6-5
TGTGCCAGCAAACGGACAGCAGTATCCGGGGAGCTGTTTTTT
CASKRTAVSGELFF
>-|TRBJ1-2|few|TRBV15
TGTGCCACCAGCAGGGACCATGGACGGGGGTGGGTTGGCTACACCTTC
CATSRDHGRGWVGYTF
>-|TRBJ1-4|-|TRBV5-1
TGCGCCAGCAGCTTGCGTCCAGCAACTAATGAAAAACTGTTTTTT
CASSLRPATNEKLFF
>-|TRBJ1-2|once|TRBV9
TGTGCCAGCAGCATAACTAGTTCGTTTATGTATGGCTACACCTTC
CASSITSSFMYGYTF
>-|TRBJ1-5|-|TRBV7-8
TGTGCCAGCAGCTCTACCCGGACGTTTCAGCCCCAGCATTTT
CASSSTRTFQPQHF
>-|TRBJ2-7|once|TRBV5-7
TGTGCCAGCAGCTGGGAATGGGGGGGGCTCATTTTTGTCTACGAGCAGTACTTC
CASSWEWGGLIFVYEQYF
>-|TRBJ1-4|-|TRBV5-4
TGTGCCAGCAGCTCCGCGGGAGGGAATGAAAAACTGTTTTTT
CASSSAGGNEKLFF
>-|TRBJ1-4|few|TRBV7-5
TGTGCCAGAAGCCCTAGAGCTGGAGAAAAACTGTTTTTT
CARSPRAGEKLFF
>-|TRBJ1-1|-|TRBV5-1
TGCGCCAGCAGCTTGGCCGGAGGGTATACTGAAGCTTTCTTT
CASSLAGGYTEAFF
>TRBD2|TRBJ2-5|-|TRBV7-2
TGTGCCAGCAGCTCTTCATCTAGCGGGGGGGCCGGGGAGACCCAGTACTTC
CASSSSSSGGAGETQYF
>-|TRBJ1-4|-|TRBV28
TGTGCCAGCAGTCCCCCTATACAGGGTAGAAACGAAAAACTGTTTTTT
CASSPPIQGRNEKLFF
>-|TRBJ2-5|-|TRBV5-8
TGTGCCAGCAGCTTCAGGCAGTCCGCGGAGACCCAGTACTTC
CASSFRQSAETQYF
>-|TRBJ1-2|-|TRBV5-1
TGCGCCAGCAGCTTGGATTGGGGGGGCTACACCTTC
CASSLDWGGYTF
>-|TRBJ2-3|few|TRBV28
TGTGCCAGCAGTTCCCCGGTCCTCTTATCTAGCACAGATACGCAGTATTTT
CASSSPVLLSSTDTQYF
>-|TRBJ2-6|-|TRBV7-8
TGTGCCAGCAGCTTAGTGGTGGCTAGCCGGGGCTCTGGGGCCAACGTCCTGACTTTC
CASSLVVASRGSGANVLTF
>-|TRBJ2-1|few|TRBV4-2
TGTGCCAGCAGCCCAGAGGCCTACAATGAGCAGTTCTTC
CASSPEAYNEQFF
>-|TRBJ1-3|-|TRBV7-3
TGTGCCAGCAGCTTAAGCGGCGGTCCCGGAAACACCATATATTTT
CASSLSGGPGNTIYF
>-|TRBJ1-5|-|TRBV3-1/TRBV3-2
TGTGCCAGCAGCCAAAGTTCTCTCTCTGCTTGGGAGCCCCAGCATTTT
CASSQSSLSAWEPQHF
>TRBD1|TRBJ2-2|-|TRBV6-5
TGTGCCAGCACTTGGACAGGGAACACCGGGGAGCTGTTTTTT
CASTWTGNTGELFF
>-|TRBJ1-6|few|TRBV4-3
TGCGCCAGCAGCCAATCCGGGACCGGGAGCGGTTCACCCCTCCACTTT
CASSQSGTGSGSPLHF
>TRBD1|TRBJ2-7|-|TRBV4-1
TGCGCCAGCAGCCACAGACAGGGGGGGCCCTACGAGCAGTACTTC
CASSHRQGGPYEQYF
>-|TRBJ2-2|-|TRBV7-2
TGTGCCAGCAGCTACCCCGGGATCAAAGGGGTCGGGGAGCTGTTTTTT
CASSYPGIKGVGELFF
>TRBD1|TRBJ1-5|-|TRBV6-5
TGTGCCAGCAGCATGACAGGGGGCGCGGGTCAGCCCCAGCATTTT
CASSMTGGAGQPQHF
>TRBD1|TRBJ1-5|once|TRBV7-9
TGTGCCAGCAGCCCCTCGACAGGGATCGATCAGCCCCAGCATTTT
CASSPSTGIDQPQHF
>-|TRBJ1-1|-|TRBV6-6
TGTGCCAGCAGTTACGTATGGGGACCTGACACTGAAGCTTTCTTT
CASSYVWGPDTEAFF
>-|TRBJ2-1|once|TRBV30
TGTGCCTGGAGTGTGGGTCAGGGGCGGGATGAGCAGTTCTTC
CAWSVGQGRDEQFF
>TRBD1|TRBJ2-7|-|TRBV4-2
TGTGCCAGCAGCCAAGAGGGACAGGGGGCCGAGCAGTACTTC
CASSQEGQGAEQYF
>-|TRBJ1-4|-|TRBV3-1/TRBV3-2
TGTGCCAGCAAAAAGGGTCCGCGTGCAACTAATGAAAAACTGTTTTTT
CASKKGPRATNEKLFF
>-|TRBJ1-4|few|TRBV27
TGTGCCAGCAGTTGGGGGGGGCCAAGAGAAAAACTGTTTTTT
CASSWGGPREKLFF
>-|TRBJ1-3|-|TRBV7-8
TGTGCCAGCAGCGACAATATGGGAAACACCATATATTTT
CASSDNMGNTIYF
>-|TRBJ1-5|-|TRBV4-3
TGCGCCAGCAGCCAAGATCTCTCGGGCAGGGATCAGCCCCAGCATTTT
CASSQDLSGRDQPQHF
>TRBD2|TRBJ2-7|-|TRBV28
TGTGCCAGCCAGGGGACTAGCGGGGGGGCTGGTTTTTACGAGCAGTACTTC
CASQGTSGGAGFYEQYF
>TRBD1|TRBJ1-2|-|TRBV2
TGTGCCAGCAGTGATAAGACAGGGCCCACTAACTATGGCTACACCTTC
CASSDKTGPTNYGYTF